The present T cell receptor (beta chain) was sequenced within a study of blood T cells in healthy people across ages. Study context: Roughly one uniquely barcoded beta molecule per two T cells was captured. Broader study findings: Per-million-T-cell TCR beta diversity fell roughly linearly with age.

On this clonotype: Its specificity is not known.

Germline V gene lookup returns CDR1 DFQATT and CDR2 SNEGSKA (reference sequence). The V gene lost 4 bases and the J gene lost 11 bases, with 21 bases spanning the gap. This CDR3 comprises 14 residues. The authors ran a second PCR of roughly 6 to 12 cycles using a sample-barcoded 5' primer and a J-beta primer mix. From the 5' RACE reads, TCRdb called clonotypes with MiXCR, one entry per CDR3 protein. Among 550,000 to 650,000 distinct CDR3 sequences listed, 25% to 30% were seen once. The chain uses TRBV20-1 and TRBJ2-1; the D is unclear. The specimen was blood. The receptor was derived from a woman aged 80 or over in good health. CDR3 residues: CSATSFRSHSKQFF. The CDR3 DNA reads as TGCAGTGCTACCTCTTTCCGGTCCCATTCTAAGCAGTTCTTC.